These 23 T cell receptor beta chains were all obtained from the same sample, sequenced in a study of human T cells and chemical hapten exposure. Specified time point: patch test 2, 6 weeks after DPC sensitization. Sample treatment: therapeutic diphenylcyclopropenone sensitization with weekly scalp DPC. TCRdb redid the calling of the RACE reads with MiXCR, one entry per CDR3 protein. This sample has about 96,000 distinct CDR3 sequences, with 9% to 9.5% found just once. Here the sequenced sample was whole blood, taken in connection with sensitization to the hapten diphenylcyclopropenone (DPC). The receptors stem from a woman between 40 and 50 years old with alopecia areata. Some clones in this sample may be carry-over from other donors' samples.

This clonotype was detected ten times or more. The CDR3 bases are TGTGCCAGCTCACCCCGTTCCGAGGCAGATACGCAGTATTTT. Its protein product is CASSPRSEADTQYF. This chain joins TRBV18 and TRBJ2-3; D not resolved. Trimming took 3 bases from V and 4 from J, leaving 11 bases between them. This CDR3 has 14 amino acids. Germline CDR1 is KGHSH and CDR2 is LQKENI. The variable domain in full, with the rest retrieved from reference TRBV18 and TRBJ2-3, is NAGVMQNPRHLVRRRGQEARLRCSPMKGHSHVYWYRQLPEEGLKFMVYLQKENIIDESGMPKERFSAEFPKEGPSILRIQQVVRGDSAAYFCASSPRSEADTQYFGPGTRLTVL.

DNA for the CDR3: TGTGCCAGCAGCTTCGGACAGGCCGCCTACGAGCAGTACTTC. Its protein is CASSFGQAAYEQYF. The J gene is TRBJ2-7, the V gene TRBV7-2; 7 nucleotides match TRBD1. The CDR3 length is 14 residues. From germline, CDR1 is SGHTA and CDR2 FQGNSA. The junction had 4 bases not matched to a gene; V was cut back by 3 bases and J by 2 bases.

This clonotype was detected a few times. For the CDR3, the DNA is TGTGCCAGCAGCTTAATCCCCTACGAGCAGTACTTC. Translation: CASSLIPYEQYF. The rearrangement uses TRBV7-9 and TRBJ2-7; D is unclear. Germline CDR1 SEHNR, CDR2 FQNEAQ (reference sequence). The CDR3 is 12 residues long. Trimming stripped 2 bases from V and 2 bases from J, with 4 bases between.

This clonotype was recorded at least ten times. This rearrangement joins TRBV3-1 to TRBJ2-3; D is undetermined. This CDR3 comprises 15 residues. Per the germline V gene, CDR1 is LGHDT and CDR2 is YNNKEL (reference sequence). Trimming took 0 bases from V and 2 from J, leaving 9 bases between them. The CDR3 spells CASSQDLAVTDTQYF. The CDR3, as DNA: TGTGCCAGCAGCCAAGACCTTGCGGTCACAGATACGCAGTATTTT.

This clonotype was seen at least ten times. The chain links TRBV28 to TRBJ2-3, with TRBD1 identical over 8 bases. The CDR3 loop spans 14 amino acids. V shed 11 bases, J shed 8 bases, and the junction held 15 bases outside the gene matches. Germline CDR1 MDHEN, CDR2 SYDVKM. The CDR3 region is CASTRQGRGGTQYF. The DNA of the CDR3 is TGTGCCTCCACGAGACAGGGGCGCGGAGGTACGCAGTATTTT.

V and J are TRBV3-1 and TRBJ2-7; the D is unclear. CDR1 and CDR2 (germline): LGHDT, YNNKEL (reference sequence). Trimming removed 0 bases at V and 12 bases at J, with 18 bases between. The CDR3 has 14 residues. The CDR3 protein is CASSQDWASLGRYF. CDR3 coding DNA: TGTGCCAGCAGCCAAGATTGGGCGTCGCTTGGAAGGTACTTC.

In its sample, this clonotype was seen many times. The chain is built from TRBV12-3 or TRBV12-4 and TRBJ1-1, with 10 bases that match TRBD1. This CDR3 contains 14 residues. Trimming at V came to 5 bases and at J to 10 bases, leaving 10 bases not matched to a gene. The CDR3 is CASSLGQGRSRAFF. The DNA of the CDR3 is TGTGCCAGCAGTCTGGGACAGGGGAGGTCTCGAGCTTTCTTT.

The genes are TRBV5-4 and TRBJ2-7; D may be TRBD1 (5 bases). From germline, CDR1 is SGHNT and CDR2 YYREEE (reference sequence). The CDR3 has 16 amino acids. V dropped 4 bases and J dropped 0 bases, with 17 bases sitting between them. This CDR3 reads CASSPGASHRSYEQYF. The CDR3 nucleotides are TGTGCCAGCAGCCCTGGGGCTTCTCATCGCTCCTACGAGCAGTACTTC.

For this clonotype: A much more abundant neighbour one base away suggests this may be a read error. The rearrangement links TRBV7-2 to TRBJ2-2; D may be TRBD2 (6 bases). The CDR3 runs 14 residues. The germline V gene encodes CDR1 SGHTA and CDR2 FQGNSA. The ends were cut back, 1 base at V and 4 bases at J, with 7 bases in the middle. CDR3 coding DNA: TGTGCCAGCAGCTTAGGCGGGGTCACCGGGGAGCTGTTTTTT. It specifies CASSLGGVTGELFF.

This chain joins TRBV9 and TRBJ2-1, with D possibly matching TRBD2 (6 bases). This CDR3 contains 16 residues. Per germline, CDR1 SGDLS and CDR2 YYNGEE. V was shortened by 0 bases and J by 3 bases, with 13 bases between the two germline ends. The CDR3 spells CASSVDPSANYNEQFF. CDR3 bases: TGTGCCAGCAGCGTAGACCCTAGCGCGAACTACAATGAGCAGTTCTTC.

This clonotype was seen many times. V is TRBV10-3 and J is TRBJ1-2; D is perhaps TRBD1 (6 bases). The CDR3 runs 13 residues. Germline CDR1 reads ENHRY; CDR2 reads SYGVKD. V was shortened by 11 bases and J by 5 bases, with 18 bases between the two germline ends. CDR3 amino acids: CAARGGIGYGYTF. In nucleotides, the CDR3 is TGTGCCGCCCGAGGGGGTATTGGGTATGGCTACACCTTC.

This clonotype was picked up a small number of times. The chain is built from TRBV28 and TRBJ2-7; D not resolved. Trimming cost V 3 bases and J 3 bases, with 6 bases left between them. The CDR3 loop spans 12 amino acids. The germline V gene encodes CDR1 MDHEN and CDR2 SYDVKM. CDR3 bases: TGTGCCAGCAGTTTCGTGAACTACGAGCAGTACTTC. Translated: CASSFVNYEQYF.

This sequence joins TRBV20-1 and TRBJ2-5; the D gene is possibly TRBD1 (5 bases). V lost 3 bases and J 5 bases, leaving 25 bases between the germline ends. Per germline, CDR1 DFQATT and CDR2 SNEGSKA (reference sequence). The CDR3 runs to 17 residues. The CDR3 nucleotides read TGCAGTGCTAGTATAGGGGATGCTAGATCGATGCGGGAGACCCAGTACTTC. Translation: CSASIGDARSMRETQYF.

The chain is built from TRBV10-2 and TRBJ2-1; possibly TRBD1 for D (5 bases). The CDR3 totals 14 residues. V lost 1 base and J lost 2, with 6 bases in between. Germline CDR1 WSHSY, CDR2 SAAADI. The CDR3 nucleotides read TGCGCCAGCAGTGAGTTGGACACCTACAATGAGCAGTTCTTC. It codes for CASSELDTYNEQFF.

The chain joins TRBV5-1 to TRBJ1-1, with a tentative D call TRBD1 (6 bases). V shed 0 bases and J shed 1 base, with 10 bases lying between them. Germline V gives CDR1 SGHRS, CDR2 YFSETQ. The length of the CDR3 is 15 residues. This CDR3 is CASSLAQGQNTEAFF. CDR3 in DNA: TGCGCCAGCAGCTTGGCCCAGGGGCAGAACACTGAAGCTTTCTTT.

In its sample, this clonotype was seen many times. The J gene is TRBJ2-7, the V gene TRBV28; no definite D call. V was shortened by 5 bases and J by 2 bases, with 10 bases between the two germline ends. From germline, CDR1 is MDHEN and CDR2 SYDVKM. The CDR3 loop spans 13 amino acids. The CDR3 nucleotides read TGTGCCAGCAGTCGAGGCAGTGCCTACGAGCAGTACTTC. This gives the protein CASSRGSAYEQYF. Complete variable domain (other parts from reference TRBV28 and TRBJ2-7): DVKVTQSSRYLVKRTGEKVFLECVQDMDHENMFWYRQDPGLGLRLIYFSYDVKMKEKGDIPEGYSVSREKKERFSLILESASTNQTSMYLCASSRGSAYEQYFGPGTRLTVT.

V usage is TRBV6-6 and J usage is TRBJ2-5, with D hard to call. This CDR3 has 14 residues. Germline assignment: CDR1 MNHNY and CDR2 SVGAGI (reference sequence). V shed 0 bases and J shed 5 bases, with 10 bases lying between them. The CDR3 DNA reads as TGTGCCAGCAGTTACTCTCGGTTCTCGGAGACCCAGTACTTC. Amino acid sequence: CASSYSRFSETQYF.

This clonotype was detected ten times or more. This sequence joins TRBV6-5 and TRBJ1-6, with D unclear. Trimming took off 6 bases at V and 7 bases at J, with 16 bases between the two ends. Germline V gene data show CDR1 as MNHEY and CDR2 as SVGAGI. This CDR3 spans 15 amino acids. The CDR3 bases are TGTGCCAGCAGACCCCGTTGGGCGGACAATTCACCCCTCCACTTT. Residues: CASRPRWADNSPLHF.

This clonotype was detected ten times or more. The CDR3 loop reads CASSLAPQESIEQYF. CDR3 bases: TGCGCCAGCAGCTTGGCCCCCCAGGAGTCCATCGAGCAGTACTTC. The chain recombines TRBV5-1 with TRBJ2-7; D is uncertain. Germline CDR1 and CDR2: SGHRS and YFSETQ. Trimming cost V 0 bases and J 6 bases, with 16 bases left between them. The CDR3 consists of 15 residues.

This chain uses TRBV5-5 with TRBJ2-3, with D unresolved. V was pared by 4 bases and J by 0 bases, with 9 bases between. CDR1 and CDR2 from the germline V gene are SGHKS and YYEKEE (reference sequence). The CDR3 length is 14 residues. In DNA form, the CDR3 reads TGTGCCAGCAGCCCCTCCCCTAGCACAGATACGCAGTATTTT. Protein: CASSPSPSTDTQYF.

The table lists this clonotype with a few counts. CDR3 residues: CASTGAQGGRYGYTF. For the CDR3, the DNA is TGTGCCAGCACCGGCGCCCAGGGAGGGCGCTATGGCTACACCTTC. V is TRBV6-6 and J is TRBJ1-2, with a weak D call TRBD1 (5 bases). V was trimmed by 7 bases and J by 4 bases, leaving 19 bases between them. Per the germline V gene, CDR1 is MNHNY and CDR2 is SVGAGI (reference sequence). The CDR3 extends over 15 amino acids.

There are a few counts of this clonotype. The chain employs TRBV20-1 and TRBJ2-1, with D possibly matching TRBD2 (6 bases). The CDR3 is 16 amino acids. With 1 base removed from V and 7 bases from J, the gap between germline ends came to 20 bases. Germline V CDR1 and CDR2: DFQATT, SNEGSKA (reference sequence). In DNA, the CDR3 is TGCAGTGCTAGAGTGGAGCCTAGCGCGGGCGGGAATGAGCAGTTCTTC. This encodes CSARVEPSAGGNEQFF.

This clonotype showed up just a few times. The chain couples TRBV3-1 to TRBJ2-7, with D perhaps given as TRBD1 or TRBD2 (5 bases each). Per the germline V gene, CDR1 is LGHDT and CDR2 is YNNKEL (reference sequence). Trimming removed 0 bases at V and 4 bases at J, with 13 bases between. The CDR3 is made up of 15 amino acids. CDR3 DNA sequence: TGTGCCAGCAGCCAAGAGAACGGCTGGGGGTACGAGCAGTACTTC. Protein product: CASSQENGWGYEQYF.